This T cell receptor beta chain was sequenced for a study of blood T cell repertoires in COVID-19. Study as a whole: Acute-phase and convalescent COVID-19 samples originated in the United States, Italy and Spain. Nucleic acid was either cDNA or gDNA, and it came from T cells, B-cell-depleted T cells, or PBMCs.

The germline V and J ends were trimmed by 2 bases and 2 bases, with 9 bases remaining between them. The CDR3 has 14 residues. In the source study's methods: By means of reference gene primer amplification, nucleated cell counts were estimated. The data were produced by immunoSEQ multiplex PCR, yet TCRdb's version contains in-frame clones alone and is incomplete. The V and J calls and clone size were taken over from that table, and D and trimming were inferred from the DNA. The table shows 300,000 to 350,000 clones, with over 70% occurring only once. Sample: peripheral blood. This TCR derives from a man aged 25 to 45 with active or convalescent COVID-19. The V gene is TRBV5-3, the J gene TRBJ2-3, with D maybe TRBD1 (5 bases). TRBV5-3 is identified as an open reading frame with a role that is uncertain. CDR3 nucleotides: TGTGCCAGAAGCTTTAGACAGTTCACAGATACGCAGTATTTT. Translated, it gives CARSFRQFTDTQYF.